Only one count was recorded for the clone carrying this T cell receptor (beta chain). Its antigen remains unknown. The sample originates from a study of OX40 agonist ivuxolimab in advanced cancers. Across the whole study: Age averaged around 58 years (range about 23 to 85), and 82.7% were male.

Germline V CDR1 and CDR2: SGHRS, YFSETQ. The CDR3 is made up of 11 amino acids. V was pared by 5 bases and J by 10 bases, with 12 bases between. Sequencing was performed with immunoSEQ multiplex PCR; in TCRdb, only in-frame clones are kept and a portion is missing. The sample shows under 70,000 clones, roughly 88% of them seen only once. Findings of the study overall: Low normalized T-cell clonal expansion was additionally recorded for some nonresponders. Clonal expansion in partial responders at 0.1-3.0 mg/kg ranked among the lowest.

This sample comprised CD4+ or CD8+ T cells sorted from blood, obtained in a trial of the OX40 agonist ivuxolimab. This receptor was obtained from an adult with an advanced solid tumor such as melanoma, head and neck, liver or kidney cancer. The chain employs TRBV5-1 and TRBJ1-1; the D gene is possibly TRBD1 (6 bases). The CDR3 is CASSEGQSAFF. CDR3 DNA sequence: TGCGCCAGCAGTGAAGGACAGTCAGCTTTCTTT.